This T cell receptor (beta chain) was documented in a study of blood T cell repertoires in COVID-19 (TCRdb year 2020). In terms of the full investigation: Collaborator samples came from the United States, Italy and Spain and covered acute and convalescent phases of COVID-19. Sample metadata almost always included a de-identified subject ID, COVID-19 status, age in years and sex. Subjects who had been exposed to COVID-19, were actively infected with it, or had recovered from it provided the deeply sampled blood TCRbeta repertoires that made up the dataset. A freely available public database, intended as a resource for researchers studying the immune response to SARS-CoV-2, is where the repertoires were released. HLA class I and class II types, where available, came from metadata supplied by the sample provider rather than from assay-based typing. The material from the prospective study consisted of cDNA or gDNA derived from T cells, B-cell-depleted T cells, or PBMCs. Samples were obtained from the ongoing ImmuneRACE study (first 160 participants) and from some 1,300 subjects provided by 6 global collaborators. Broader findings and caveats from the paper: How much clinical and demographic metadata was included differed by source and by participant, and the metadata was provided uncurated.

V is reduced by 6 bases and J by 2 bases, leaving a spacing of 12 bases between them. Reading the germline V gene gives CDR1 SGHRS and CDR2 YFSETQ. From the cysteine through the phenylalanine, the CDR3 covers 13 amino acids. Of the read, only the CDR3 DNA is kept; its 39 bases are in frame from base 1. As concerns this clone: Its antigen has not been determined. The input lacks base qualities; no much larger clone sits a single base away.

TCRbeta CDR3 regions were amplified from genomic DNA using the immunoSEQ Assay, a bias-controlled multiplex PCR. In the original analysis: The number of nucleated cells in each sample was estimated by amplification of reference gene primers within the assay. To quantify the absolute abundance of each unique TCRbeta CDR3 rearrangement, sequence reads were collapsed and filtered. For each sample, productive Simpson clonality was calculated as the square root of Simpson's diversity index over productive rearrangements. TCRdb took over this immuneACCESS table, retaining in-frame rearrangements with V and J assigned. Such tables are incomplete; in checked studies, under half of the missing clones stem from an unresolved V gene, and the remainder is unexplained. The D gene and trimming were derived from the DNA, and the V and J assignments and clone size from that table. The sample has around 270,000 clones on record, about 89% of them singletons. About 4.2% of the sample rests with the top ten.

Each collaborating institution followed its own protocols to collect whole blood in K2EDTA tubes. For TCRbeta analysis, collaborators shipped samples as frozen whole blood, isolated PBMCs, or DNA extracted from either of those sample types. Sequences were obtained from peripheral blood. This receptor was obtained from a man aged 35 to 55 with acute or convalescent COVID-19. The rearrangement combines TRBV5-1 with TRBJ2-7, and possibly TRBD2, on 6 matching bases. CDR3 protein: CASMRGRTYEQYF. The base sequence is TGCGCCAGCATGCGGGGAAGAACCTACGAGCAGTACTTC.